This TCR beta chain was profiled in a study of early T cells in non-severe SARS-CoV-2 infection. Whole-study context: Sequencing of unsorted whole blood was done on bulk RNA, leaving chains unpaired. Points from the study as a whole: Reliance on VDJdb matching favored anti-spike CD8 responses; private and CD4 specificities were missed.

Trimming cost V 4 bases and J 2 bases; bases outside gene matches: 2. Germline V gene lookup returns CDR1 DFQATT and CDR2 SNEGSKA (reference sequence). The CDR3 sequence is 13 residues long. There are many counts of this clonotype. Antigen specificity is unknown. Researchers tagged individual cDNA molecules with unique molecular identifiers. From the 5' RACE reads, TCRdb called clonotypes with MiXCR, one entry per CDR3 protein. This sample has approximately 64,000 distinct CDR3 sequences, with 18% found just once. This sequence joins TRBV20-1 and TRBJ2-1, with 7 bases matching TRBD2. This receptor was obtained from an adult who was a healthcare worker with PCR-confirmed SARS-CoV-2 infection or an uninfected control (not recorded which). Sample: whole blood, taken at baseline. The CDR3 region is CSAISGPYNEQFF. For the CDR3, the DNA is TGCAGTGCTATTAGCGGGCCCTACAATGAGCAGTTCTTC.